The 25 T cell receptor beta chains below come from one sample, sequenced in a study of graft-versus-host responses after intestinal transplantation. Their antigen targets remain unknown. Produced via immunoSEQ multiplex PCR; TCRdb's table is partial and in-frame only. The sample has 100,000 to 120,000 clones; around 95% are singletons. Sequencing was performed on unstimulated CD8+ T cells sorted from spleen or lymph node cells, taken before intestinal transplant. The source of these receptors is a human donor who received an intestinal transplant.

This chain joins TRBV11-2 and TRBJ2-7, with TRBD2 matching 13 bases. J was trimmed by 3 bases and V by 5 bases; bases with no gene match: 4. Germline CDR1 reads SGHAT; CDR2 reads FQNNGV. CDR3 length equals 15 residues. The CDR3 bases are TGTGCCAGCAGCACCAGGACTAGCGGGAGCTACGAGCAGTACTTC. Its translation is CASSTRTSGSYEQYF.

The gene calls are TRBV6-1 and TRBJ2-2; D perhaps matches TRBD1 (5 bases). The V end was cut by 3 bases, the J end by 5 bases, with 13 bases between. The germline V gene encodes CDR1 MNHNS and CDR2 SASEGT. The CDR3 has 15 residues. CDR3 bases: TGTGCCAGCAGTGAGGGGCCTCATAAGACCGGGGAGCTGTTTTTT. Translated: CASSEGPHKTGELFF.

The chain carries TRBV5-6 and TRBJ2-6, with D perhaps assigned TRBD1 or TRBD2 (5 bases each). Between the trimmed V and J ends, which lost 4 bases and 12 bases, there was a span of 20 bases. This CDR3 is 15 amino acids long. Germline values: CDR1 SGHDT, CDR2 YYEEEE. The CDR3 sequence: CASSPKPGPHPVLTF. CDR3 in DNA: TGTGCCAGCAGCCCAAAACCGGGACCACATCCCGTCCTGACTTTC.

The CDR3 coding sequence is TGTGCCAGCAATGACAGGGGGACCTATAGCAATCAGCCCCAGCATTTT. This encodes CASNDRGTYSNQPQHF. J is TRBJ1-5 and V is TRBV28; 9 nucleotides line up with TRBD1. The germline gives CDR1 MDHEN, CDR2 SYDVKM. The CDR3 spans 16 residues. Unmatched junction bases numbered 7, after V lost 7 bases and J lost 0 bases.

The chain employs TRBV6-6 and TRBJ1-2; weak D call: TRBD1 (6 bases). The CDR3 consists of 12 residues. V gave up 4 bases and J gave up 8 bases, with 11 bases separating them. In germline, CDR1 is MNHNY, CDR2 SVGAGI (reference sequence). DNA for the CDR3: TGTGCCAGCAGTTCCGACAGGTTGGGCTACACCTTC. This translates into CASSSDRLGYTF.

This clone was observed a single time. The germline gene is not matched at one end of the junction; a read error may be the cause. The sample contains more than one DNA sequence encoding this CDR3. The chain recombines TRBV4-1 with TRBJ2-1, with D unclear. The CDR3 consists of 15 residues. Per the germline V gene, CDR1 is MGHRA and CDR2 is YSYEKL. CDR3 coding DNA: TGCGCCAGCAGCCAGCCGATTGGCGCCTACAATGAGCAATTCTTC. This sequence encodes CASSQPIGAYNEQFF.

The V gene is TRBV19, the J gene TRBJ2-7; D ambiguous. The length of the CDR3 is 11 residues. The V end was cut by 4 bases, the J end by 3 bases, with 4 bases between. Germline loops: CDR1 LNHDA, CDR2 SQIVND (reference sequence). CDR3: CASSNDYEQYF. The CDR3 DNA reads as TGTGCCAGTAGTAACGACTACGAGCAGTACTTC.

This clone was found once. The chain joins TRBV20-1 to TRBJ2-2; D is unclear. This CDR3 spans 11 amino acids. V lost 4 bases and J 3 bases, leaving 3 bases between the germline ends. Germline assignment: CDR1 DFQATT and CDR2 SNEGSKA (reference sequence). The CDR3 sequence: CSAIYTGELFF. The CDR3 DNA reads as TGCAGTGCTATTTACACCGGGGAGCTGTTTTTT.

The J gene is TRBJ2-3, the V gene TRBV7-2; unclear D gene. The germline V gene has CDR1 SGHTA and CDR2 FQGNSA. V lost 5 bases, J lost 0 bases, and 18 bases lay in between. This CDR3 spans 17 amino acids. The CDR3 spells CASSPMVKRTSTDTQYF. CDR3 DNA sequence: TGTGCCAGCAGCCCGATGGTGAAGCGCACAAGCACAGATACGCAGTATTTT.

The chain is built from TRBV6-5 and TRBJ1-2; D is perhaps TRBD1 (5 bases). Germline lookup yields CDR1 MNHEY and CDR2 SVGAGI. The CDR3 totals 15 residues. Trimming stripped 1 base from V and 3 bases from J, with 12 bases between. CDR3 coding DNA: TGTGCCAGCAGTTACTACGGCAGGGACCACTATGGCTACACCTTC. Translated, it gives CASSYYGRDHYGYTF.

DNA for the CDR3: TGTGCCAGCAGCAATCCGGGACAGGGATACCACACTGAAGCTTTCTTT. Translation gives CASSNPGQGYHTEAFF. The rearrangement joins TRBV9 to TRBJ1-1; 9 nucleotides line up with TRBD1. Germline CDR1 and CDR2: SGDLS and YYNGEE. With V trimmed by 4 bases and J by 3 bases, 10 bases remained unmatched. The CDR3 is 16 residues long.

The chain recombines TRBV29-1 with TRBJ2-1, with 8 nucleotides matching TRBD2. The CDR3 sequence is 14 residues long. Germline V CDR1 and CDR2: SQVTM, ANQGSEA. V dropped 3 bases and J dropped 6; count of bases not matched to a gene: 7. CDR3 protein: CSVDCGGRTNEQFF. In DNA, the CDR3 is TGCAGCGTTGACTGCGGCGGGAGGACCAATGAGCAGTTCTTC.

The J gene is TRBJ2-4, the V gene TRBV5-6, with D uncertain. This CDR3 contains 14 residues. The germline CDR1 and CDR2 sequences are SGHDT and YYEEEE. Trimming pared 5 bases from V and 2 bases from J, leaving 11 bases between. Here the CDR3 DNA reads TGTGCCAGCAGACTACCGAAACCCAAAAACATTCAGTACTTC. Translated, it gives CASRLPKPKNIQYF.

The count of this clone is one. V is TRBV30 and J is TRBJ1-3, with a tentative D call TRBD1 (5 bases). This CDR3 has 13 amino acids. Trimming took 5 bases from V and 2 from J, leaving 10 bases between them. Germline-derived CDR1 and CDR2 are GTSNPN and SVGIG (reference sequence). The CDR3 DNA sequence: TGTGCCTGGGAAGGGACCCCTGGAAACACCATATATTTT. The encoded protein is CAWEGTPGNTIYF.

The genes are TRBV7-6 and TRBJ2-2; the D is unclear. Germline CDR1 is SGHVS and CDR2 is FNYEAQ. The V and J ends lost 5 bases and 5 bases respectively, with 15 bases between them. CDR3 size: 15 residues. The CDR3 nucleotides read TGTGCCAGCAGCATCCTCGCCGAGTATACCGGGGAGCTGTTTTTT. Its translation: CASSILAEYTGELFF.

The J gene is TRBJ1-2, the V gene TRBV2, with TRBD1 as a possible D gene (5 bases). Trimming cost V 9 bases and J 7 bases, with 27 bases left between them. The CDR3 covers 16 residues. CDR1 and CDR2 (germline): SNHLY, FYNNEI. CDR3 sequence (DNA): TGTGCCAGTCCCGATGGAGGGGCTTGGGCTATAGGTGGCTACACCTTC. It encodes CASPDGGAWAIGGYTF.

Here the CDR3 reads CASSLAASTDTQYF. Here the CDR3 DNA reads TGTGCCAGCAGCTTAGCGGCTAGCACAGATACGCAGTATTTT. This chain uses TRBV13 with TRBJ2-3, with unresolved D. CDR1 and CDR2 from the germline V gene are PRHDT and FYEKMQ (reference sequence). CDR3 length: 14 amino acids. Trimming took off 1 base at V and 0 bases at J, with 5 bases between the two ends.

This clone appeared a single time. V is TRBV9 and J is TRBJ2-2; 8 bases are a match to TRBD1. The germline V gene has CDR1 SGDLS and CDR2 YYNGEE. The CDR3 loop spans 17 amino acids. The ends lost 0 bases at V and 3 bases at J; junction bases unmatched: 7. The CDR3 DNA follows: TGTGCCAGCAGCGTAGCTAGGGGGACAGGCCACACCGGGGAGCTGTTTTTT. It translates to CASSVARGTGHTGELFF.

The chain combines TRBV6-6 with TRBJ2-2; D uncertain. This CDR3 is built from 13 residues. Germline V gene sequence: CDR1 MNHNY, CDR2 SVGAGI (reference sequence). V shed 0 bases and J shed 2 bases, with 1 base lying between them. The CDR3 sequence: CASSYSNTGELFF. The CDR3 nucleotides are TGTGCCAGCAGTTACTCTAACACCGGGGAGCTGTTTTTT.

The V gene is TRBV9, the J gene TRBJ2-7; D is possibly TRBD2 (6 bases). CDR3 size: 15 residues. V lost 4 bases to trimming and J lost 3 bases, with 17 bases between them. CDR1 is SGDLS and CDR2 is YYNGEE in the germline V gene. The CDR3 nucleotides read TGTGCCAGCAGCCCCCAGGGACTGCAGGTCTACGAGCAGTACTTC. It codes for CASSPQGLQVYEQYF.

J is TRBJ2-1 and V is TRBV27, with 7 bases that match TRBD2. This CDR3 comprises 12 residues. Germline V gives CDR1 MNHEY, CDR2 SMNVEV (reference sequence). The trim removed 5 bases at V and 8 bases at J, leaving 3 bases unmatched. In DNA form, the CDR3 reads TGTGCCAGCAGTCAAACTAGCGATGAGCAGTTCTTC. It yields the protein CASSQTSDEQFF.

The chain links TRBV29-1 to TRBJ2-7, with D possibly called TRBD1 or TRBD2 (6 bases each). The length of the CDR3 is 13 residues. V was pared by 3 bases and J by 0 bases, with 9 bases between. CDR1 is SQVTM and CDR2 is ANQGSEA in the germline V gene. For the CDR3, the DNA is TGCAGCGTTGAGGAGGGGGGCTCCTACGAGCAGTACTTC. Amino acids: CSVEEGGSYEQYF.

This sequence joins TRBV7-3 and TRBJ2-1, with D maybe TRBD1 (7 bases). CDR1 is SGHTA, CDR2 FQGTGA, per germline. V was pared by 3 bases and J by 8 bases, with 14 bases between. This CDR3 spans 14 amino acids. As DNA, the CDR3 is TGTGCCAGCAGCTTTGCAGGGGGGAGTGATGAGCAGTTCTTC. This translates into CASSFAGGSDEQFF. Filled out from reference TRBV7-3 and TRBJ2-1, the complete variable domain reads GAGVSQTPSNKVTEKGKYVELRCDPISGHTALYWYRQSLGQGPEFLIYFQGTGAADDSGLPNDRFFAVRPEGSVSTLKIQRTERGDSAVYLCASSFAGGSDEQFFGPGTRLTVL.

The V and J genes are TRBV11-2 and TRBJ2-3; no clear D. The V end was cut by 0 bases, the J end by 2 bases, with 21 bases between. The CDR3 covers 19 residues. Per the germline V gene, CDR1 is SGHAT and CDR2 is FQNNGV. The CDR3 loop is CASSLDLALEIGNTDTQYF. The CDR3 bases are TGTGCCAGCAGCTTAGATCTGGCCTTGGAGATTGGGAACACAGATACGCAGTATTTT.

The gene calls are TRBV10-3 and TRBJ2-5, with 11 bases fitting TRBD1. The CDR3 consists of 16 residues. The V gene's germline CDR1 is ENHRY and CDR2 SYGVKD. The V and J ends lost 4 bases and 11 bases, in that order; junction bases with no gene match: 15. DNA for the CDR3: TGTGCCATCAGTGGACCCTCGGACAGGGGGCTGGGGGAGCAGTACTTC. This sequence encodes CAISGPSDRGLGEQYF.